This is a list of T cell receptor beta chains from one sample in a study of naive and memory T cell subsets. MiXCR, run by TCRdb on the UMI-ligation and nested PCR reads, gives a single entry per CDR3 protein. The sample includes 15,000 to 20,000 distinct CDR3 sequences, around 9% of them seen just once. What was sequenced was central memory CD8+ T cells from blood. The receptors originated from a human donor in good health. Both conserved end residues are part of each CDR3. D genes are given only for firm matches. Clone size is given for some rows only: seen once, a few or many times, or a class if the clone is expanded.

v_call	j_call	d_call	clone_size	cdr3_nt	cdr3_aa
TRBV30	TRBJ2-3	NA	few	TGTGCCTGGAGCGTACCAGGCACAGATACGCAGTATTTT	CAWSVPGTDTQYF
TRBV4-2	TRBJ2-2	NA	many	TGTGCCAGCAGCCCTAATCCGGGGACAAACACCGGGGAGCTGTTTTTT	CASSPNPGTNTGELFF
TRBV20-1	TRBJ2-6	NA	many	TGCAGTGCTTCCAAGGGGACAAGCAGCTCTGGGGCCAACGTCCTGACTTTC	CSASKGTSSSGANVLTF
TRBV20-1	TRBJ1-6	TRBD1	many	TGCAGTGCTCCCCCCGGGACAGAGCAATCACCCCTCCACTTT	CSAPPGTEQSPLHF
TRBV15	TRBJ2-7	TRBD2	few	TGTGCCACCAGCACCGAGCGGGGCTCCTACGAGCAGTACTTC	CATSTERGSYEQYF
TRBV20-1	TRBJ1-2	NA	NA	TGCAGTGCCTCAGAAGGCGGACAGCTGATTCTTGACTACACCTTC	CSASEGGQLILDYTF
TRBV13	TRBJ2-5	TRBD1	NA	TGTGCCAGCAGCCACCGACAGGGTAGGAAAGAGACCCAGTACTTC	CASSHRQGRKETQYF
TRBV13	TRBJ2-2	TRBD2	NA	TGTGCCAGCAGCCACGTCTCCCCCTCACTAGCGTACCGCGGCACCGGGGAGCTGTTTTTT	CASSHVSPSLAYRGTGELFF
TRBV7-9	TRBJ2-5	NA	many	TGTGCCAGCACCTCGGGGGTTCAAGAGACCCAGTACTTC	CASTSGVQETQYF
TRBV6-5	TRBJ2-1	TRBD1	NA	TGTGCCAGCAGTCGTGACAGGGGGCTGTTCAATGAGCAGTTCTTC	CASSRDRGLFNEQFF
TRBV7-2	TRBJ2-3	TRBD1	many	TGTGCCAGCAGCTTAACGTCGCCCCCCGGGACAGGCAGCACAGATACGCAGTATTTT	CASSLTSPPGTGSTDTQYF
TRBV7-9	TRBJ2-4	NA	medium-sized	TGTGCCAGCAGCTCGAAGGTTGAATTTGCGGGAGCCAAAAACATTCAGTACTTC	CASSSKVEFAGAKNIQYF
TRBV29-1	TRBJ2-5	TRBD2	few	TGCAGCACGAATAGCGGGATTGATGAGACCCAGTACTTC	CSTNSGIDETQYF
TRBV20-1	TRBJ2-7	NA	NA	TGCAGTGCTAGAGATGCCGGCAGGGATGCCTACGAGCAGTACTTC	CSARDAGRDAYEQYF
TRBV12-3/TRBV12-4	TRBJ2-3	TRBD1	once	TGTGCCAGCGCTTTCACCGGACAGGGTAGGACAGATACGCAGTATTTT	CASAFTGQGRTDTQYF
TRBV12-3/TRBV12-4	TRBJ1-1	NA	few	TGTGCCAGCAGTTTGGGCCGGAACATGAATGAAGCTTTCTTT	CASSLGRNMNEAFF
TRBV7-8	TRBJ2-3	NA	many	TGTGCCAGCAGCCTCCCGACCACAGATACGCAGTATTTT	CASSLPTTDTQYF
TRBV28	TRBJ1-1	NA	few	TGTGCCAGCAGTTTTCCTACAGGGAACACTGAAGCTTTCTTT	CASSFPTGNTEAFF
TRBV6-5	TRBJ2-1	TRBD2	few	TGTGCCAGCAGTTACTCGAATCTAGCGGGAGCCAATGAGCAGTTCTTC	CASSYSNLAGANEQFF
TRBV12-3/TRBV12-4	TRBJ1-1	TRBD1	many	TGTGCCAGCAGACCCTCAACAGGGGTTGTTCGCACTGAAGCTTTCTTT	CASRPSTGVVRTEAFF
TRBV6-2/TRBV6-3	TRBJ1-5	TRBD1	medium-sized	TGTGCCAGCACAAAGGGACAGGAGCATCAGCCCCAGCATTTT	CASTKGQEHQPQHF
TRBV12-3/TRBV12-4	TRBJ1-2	NA	medium-sized	TGTGCCAGCAACCCAGTCGCAGGGGAGCACTATGGCTACACCTTC	CASNPVAGEHYGYTF
TRBV19	TRBJ2-3	NA	many	TGTGCCAGTAGTATACCCCCAGGAGGAGCGGATACGCAGTATTTT	CASSIPPGGADTQYF
TRBV6-1	TRBJ2-7	NA	many	TGTGCCAGCAGTGAAGCGACGGGAGCCTACGAGCAGTACTTC	CASSEATGAYEQYF
TRBV4-2	TRBJ2-7	TRBD1	NA	TGTGCCAGCAGTTGGGGACAGAACTACGAGCAGTACTTC	CASSWGQNYEQYF
TRBV6-2/TRBV6-3	TRBJ2-1	NA	few	TGTGCCAGCAGTTCGGACGCGGAGAATGAGCAGTTCTTC	CASSSDAENEQFF
TRBV7-9	TRBJ2-5	TRBD2	many	TGTGCCAGCAGCTTAGTAGCGGGAGACTCAGAGACCCAGTACTTC	CASSLVAGDSETQYF
TRBV6-2/TRBV6-3	TRBJ2-7	TRBD2	NA	TGTGCCAGCAGTCCCCGGAGGGAGGGATACGAGCAGTACTTC	CASSPRREGYEQYF
TRBV9	TRBJ1-5	NA	many	TGTGCCAGCAGCGCCTCCCCGGCCTTCAATCAGCCCCAGCATTTT	CASSASPAFNQPQHF